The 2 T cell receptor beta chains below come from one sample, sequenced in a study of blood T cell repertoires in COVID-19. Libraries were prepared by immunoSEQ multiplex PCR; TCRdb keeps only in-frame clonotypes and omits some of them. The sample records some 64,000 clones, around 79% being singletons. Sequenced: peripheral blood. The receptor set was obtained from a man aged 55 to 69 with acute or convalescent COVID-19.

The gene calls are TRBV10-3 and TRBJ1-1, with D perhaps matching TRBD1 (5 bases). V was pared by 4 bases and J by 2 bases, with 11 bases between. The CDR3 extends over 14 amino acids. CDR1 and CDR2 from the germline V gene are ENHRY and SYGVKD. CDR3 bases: TGTGCCATCAGTGGGACAAGCTCAAACACTGAAGCTTTCTTT. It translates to CAISGTSSNTEAFF.

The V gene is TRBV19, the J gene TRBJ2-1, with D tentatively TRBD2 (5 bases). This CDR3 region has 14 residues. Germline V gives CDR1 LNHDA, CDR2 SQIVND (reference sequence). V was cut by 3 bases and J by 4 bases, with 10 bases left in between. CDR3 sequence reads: CASSILADYNEQFF. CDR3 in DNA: TGTGCCAGTAGTATCCTAGCCGATTACAATGAGCAGTTCTTC.